Listed below are T cell receptor beta chains from one sample, sequenced in a study of cytomegalovirus exposure and HLA in healthy donors. Profiling relied on immunoSEQ multiplex PCR, and the TCRdb table lists in-frame clones only, not all of them. Of about 130,000 clones detected, 77% appear once; the ten largest clones hold approximately 2%. Sequencing input: PBMCs. The receptors stem from a man aged 25 to 40 in good health and CMV-seronegative. Each CDR3 is given with its conserved first and last residue. The D gene is left open where the match is weak. The size field is filled for only some rows; it gives once, few, many or a size class.

16 | - | TRBJ2-7 | TRBV5-1 | TRBD2 | TGCGCCAGCAGCCCACGACTAGCGGGAGGGGGATACGAGCAGTACTTC | CASSPRLAGGGYEQYF
14 | - | TRBJ2-2 | TRBV30 | TRBD1 | TGTGCCTGGAGTGAAATAACAGGGGCCGGGGAGCTGTTTTTT | CAWSEITGAGELFF
15 | - | TRBJ2-5 | TRBV9 | TRBD2 | TGTGCCAGCAGCGTGGGGACTAGCGGAAAAGAGACCCAGTACTTC | CASSVGTSGKETQYF
15 | - | TRBJ2-5 | TRBV10-3 | TRBD2 | TGTGCCATCAGTGAGCCGGGACTATCACAAGAGACCCAGTACTTC | CAISEPGLSQETQYF
15 | - | TRBJ2-6 | TRBV27 | - | TGTGCCAGCAGAGGGGCACTCTCTGGGGCCAACGTCCTGACTTTC | CASRGALSGANVLTF
15 | few | TRBJ2-7 | TRBV6-6 | TRBD1 | TGTGCCAGCAGACCCGGGACAGGGGGCTTGTACGAGCAGTACTTC | CASRPGTGGLYEQYF
14 | - | TRBJ2-1 | TRBV7-9 | - | TGTGCCAGCAGCTTAGCGCCGAGCGGGGACAAGCAGTTCTTC | CASSLAPSGDKQFF
16 | - | TRBJ2-2 | TRBV18 | TRBD1 | TGTGCCAGCTCACCAGCGGGACAGGGATGGACCGGGGAGCTGTTTTTT | CASSPAGQGWTGELFF
12 | - | TRBJ1-1 | TRBV2 | TRBD1 | TGTGCCAGCTGGACAGGGAACACTGAAGCTTTCTTT | CASWTGNTEAFF
14 | - | TRBJ1-5 | TRBV7-6 | - | TGTGCCAGCAGCTTAGATGTGGGGAGCCAGCCCCAGCATTTT | CASSLDVGSQPQHF
14 | - | TRBJ1-1 | TRBV7-9 | TRBD1 | TGTGCCAGCAGCTTAGTTCAGGGGGCTGGTGAAGCTTTCTTT | CASSLVQGAGEAFF
15 | - | TRBJ2-1 | TRBV10-1 | - | TGCGCCAGCAGCCCCGGGACAAACACCTACAATGAGCAGTTCTTC | CASSPGTNTYNEQFF
12 | - | TRBJ2-7 | TRBV11-2 | - | TGTGCCAGCAGCTTAGGTCGTTACGAGCAGTACTTC | CASSLGRYEQYF
16 | - | TRBJ2-7 | TRBV10-3 | TRBD2 | TGTGCCATCAGTGAGTCAATTAGCGGGCTTGTCTACGAGCAGTACTTC | CAISESISGLVYEQYF
13 | - | TRBJ2-7 | TRBV10-1 | - | TGCGCCAGCAGTGACAGTGTCCCCAACGAGCAGTACTTC | CASSDSVPNEQYF
19 | few | TRBJ2-3 | TRBV5-1 | TRBD2 | TGCGCCAGCAGCTCCGGGAGGGCATTCCCCCCATTGAGCACAGATACGCAGTATTTT | CASSSGRAFPPLSTDTQYF
15 | - | TRBJ2-1 | TRBV10-1 | TRBD2 | TGCGCCAGCAGTGCCGGGACTAGCGGGGGGTATGAGCAGTTCTTC | CASSAGTSGGYEQFF
12 | - | TRBJ1-2 | TRBV6-5 | TRBD1 | TGTGCCACCCGGACAGGGGGCTATGGCTACACCTTC | CATRTGGYGYTF
14 | - | TRBJ1-1 | TRBV30 | - | TGTGCCTGGACCAGGGCCCCGGGGAACACTGAAGCTTTCTTT | CAWTRAPGNTEAFF
15 | - | TRBJ2-7 | TRBV4-1 | - | TGCGCCAGCGCTCAGGGGATAAGCGTGGCTTACGAGCAGTACTTC | CASAQGISVAYEQYF
15 | - | TRBJ2-7 | TRBV9 | - | TGTGCCAGCAGCGTATCTACAGGGCACTCCTACGAGCAGTACTTC | CASSVSTGHSYEQYF
15 | - | TRBJ2-2 | TRBV2 | TRBD2 | TGTGCCAGCAGTCCTAGCGGGAGAGGTACCGGGGAGCTGTTTTTT | CASSPSGRGTGELFF
12 | - | TRBJ2-1 | TRBV27 | - | TGTGCCAGCAGTTCTTTGAGCAATGAGCAGTTCTTC | CASSSLSNEQFF
11 | - | TRBJ2-5 | TRBV14 | - | TGTGCCAGCAGCCGCGGAGAGACCCAGTACTTC | CASSRGETQYF
14 | - | TRBJ2-7 | TRBV11-3 | - | TGTGCCAGCAGCTTAGGAAGGGGGACGGGCGAGCAGTACTTC | CASSLGRGTGEQYF
11 | - | TRBJ2-7 | TRBV7-9 | - | TGTTCCAGCAGCTTAGGGGCAGAGCAGTACTTC | CSSSLGAEQYF
13 | - | TRBJ2-7 | TRBV7-6 | - | TGTGCCAGCAGCGATAGGTGGGGAGGCGAGCAGTACTTC | CASSDRWGGEQYF
13 | - | TRBJ2-1 | TRBV7-3 | - | TGTGCCAGCAGCTTAGTGAGGGCAAATGAGCAGTTCTTC | CASSLVRANEQFF
12 | - | TRBJ1-2 | TRBV7-9 | - | TGTGCCAGCAGCCCAGACCTGAGGTGGAACACCTTC | CASSPDLRWNTF
13 | - | TRBJ2-1 | TRBV5-1 | - | TGCGCCAGCAGCTCGGGACTTATCAATGAGCAGTTCTTC | CASSSGLINEQFF
14 | - | TRBJ1-1 | TRBV10-1 | TRBD1 | TGCGCCAGCAGCGAAACAGGGGTTGGTACTGAAGCTTTCTTT | CASSETGVGTEAFF
16 | - | TRBJ1-5 | TRBV30 | TRBD1 | TGTGCCTGGAGTGTTGTGAGGGGACAGCGGGATCAGCCCCAGCATTTT | CAWSVVRGQRDQPQHF
15 | - | TRBJ2-1 | TRBV6-5 | - | TGTGCCAGCAGTAGAAGTCCCGGGTTAGACAATGAGCAGTTCTTC | CASSRSPGLDNEQFF
15 | - | TRBJ2-1 | TRBV11-2 | - | TGTGCCAGCAGCTTAGGGGCGTCCCCCTACAATGAGCAGTTCTTC | CASSLGASPYNEQFF
19 | - | TRBJ2-3 | TRBV13 | TRBD2 | TGTGCCAGCAGCTTAGTTGGTAGCGGGAGACCCGAATTCACAGATACGCAGTATTTT | CASSLVGSGRPEFTDTQYF
13 | - | TRBJ2-7 | TRBV10-2 | - | TGCGCCAGTAGGTTGGACGGGAGCTACGAGCAGTACTTC | CASRLDGSYEQYF
17 | - | TRBJ1-1 | TRBV4-1 | TRBD1 | TGCGCCAGCAGCCAAGATCGAACAGGGGACTCGGGCACTGAAGCTTTCTTT | CASSQDRTGDSGTEAFF
14 | once | TRBJ2-7 | TRBV5-6 | - | TGTGCCAGCAGCGACCCTAGGCCTCCCTACGAGCAGTACTTC | CASSDPRPPYEQYF
16 | - | TRBJ2-3 | TRBV2 | - | TGTGCCAGCAGAGGGGGAGGGGACCCTGGCACAGATACGCAGTATTTT | CASRGGGDPGTDTQYF
12 | - | TRBJ1-2 | TRBV13 | - | TGTGCCAGCAGCTTATCTGGGCCCCAGGGCACCTTC | CASSLSGPQGTF
16 | - | TRBJ2-5 | TRBV7-9 | - | TGTGCCAGCAGCCCTGGGACTTCCCAGTACCAAGAGACCCAGTACTTC | CASSPGTSQYQETQYF